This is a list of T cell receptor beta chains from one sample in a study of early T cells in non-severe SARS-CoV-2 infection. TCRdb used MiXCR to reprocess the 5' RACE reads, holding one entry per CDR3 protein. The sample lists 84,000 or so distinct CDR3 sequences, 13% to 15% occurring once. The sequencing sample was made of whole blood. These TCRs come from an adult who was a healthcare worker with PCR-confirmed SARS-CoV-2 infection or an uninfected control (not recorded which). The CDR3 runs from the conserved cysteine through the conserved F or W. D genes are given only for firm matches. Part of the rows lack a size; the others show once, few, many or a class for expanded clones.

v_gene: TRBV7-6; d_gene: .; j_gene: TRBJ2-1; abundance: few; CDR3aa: CASSFTGSHNEQFF; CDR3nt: TGTGCCAGCAGCTTTACCGGCTCCCACAATGAGCAGTTCTTC
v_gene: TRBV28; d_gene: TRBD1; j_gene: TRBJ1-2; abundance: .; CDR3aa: CASKRGLLYGYTF; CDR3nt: TGTGCCAGCAAGAGGGGGCTCCTCTATGGCTACACCTTC
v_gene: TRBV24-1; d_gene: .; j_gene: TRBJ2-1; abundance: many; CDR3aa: CATSDSRSTSWGYNEQFF; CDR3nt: TGTGCCACCAGTGATTCCCGATCTACGAGCTGGGGCTACAATGAGCAGTTCTTC
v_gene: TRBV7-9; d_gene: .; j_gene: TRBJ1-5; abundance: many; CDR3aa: CASSLTGDNQPQHF; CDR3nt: TGTGCCAGCAGCCTAACAGGAGACAATCAGCCCCAGCATTTT
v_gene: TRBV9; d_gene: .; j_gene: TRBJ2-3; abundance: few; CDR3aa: CASPESKDTQYF; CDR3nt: TGTGCCAGCCCCGAGAGTAAGGATACGCAGTATTTT
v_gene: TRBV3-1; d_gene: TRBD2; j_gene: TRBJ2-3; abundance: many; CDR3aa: CASSQPLAGGLTDTQYF; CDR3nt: TGTGCCAGCAGCCAACCCCTAGCGGGGGGTCTGACAGATACGCAGTATTTT
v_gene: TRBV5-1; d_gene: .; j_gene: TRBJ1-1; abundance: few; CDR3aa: CASSLVSDTEAFF; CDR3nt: TGCGCCAGCAGCTTGGTTTCGGACACTGAAGCTTTCTTT
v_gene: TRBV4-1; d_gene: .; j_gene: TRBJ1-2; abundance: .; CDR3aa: CASSQVASNYGYTF; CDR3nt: TGCGCCAGCAGCCAAGTCGCCAGTAACTATGGCTACACCTTC
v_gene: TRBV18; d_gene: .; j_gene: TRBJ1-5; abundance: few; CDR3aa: CASSPADNQPQHF; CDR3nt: TGTGCCAGCTCACCGGCGGACAATCAGCCCCAGCATTTT
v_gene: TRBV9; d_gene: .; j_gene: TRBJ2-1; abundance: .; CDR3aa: CASSVGSLSSYNEQFF; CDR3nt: TGTGCCAGCAGCGTAGGCTCTCTGAGCTCCTACAATGAGCAGTTCTTC
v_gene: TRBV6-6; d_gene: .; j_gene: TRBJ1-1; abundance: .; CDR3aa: CASRNTRTEAFF; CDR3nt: TGTGCCAGCAGGAATACACGGACTGAAGCTTTCTTT
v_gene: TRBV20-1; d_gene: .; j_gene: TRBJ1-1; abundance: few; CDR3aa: CSASNFMNTEAFF; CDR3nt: TGCAGTGCTAGCAACTTCATGAACACTGAAGCTTTCTTT
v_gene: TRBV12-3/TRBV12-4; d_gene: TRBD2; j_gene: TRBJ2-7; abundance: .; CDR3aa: CASSAGGGLSSSYEQYF; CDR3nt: TGTGCCAGCAGTGCGGGCGGGGGGCTCTCGAGCTCCTACGAGCAGTACTTC
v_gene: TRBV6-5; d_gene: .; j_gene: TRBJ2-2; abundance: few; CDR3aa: CASSYTGLLTTGELFF; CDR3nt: TGTGCCAGCAGTTATACCGGCCTTCTAACAACCGGGGAGCTGTTTTTT
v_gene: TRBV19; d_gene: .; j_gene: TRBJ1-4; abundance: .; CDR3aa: CASRQTGIGEKLFF; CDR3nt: TGTGCCAGTAGGCAAACAGGGATAGGCGAAAAACTGTTTTTT
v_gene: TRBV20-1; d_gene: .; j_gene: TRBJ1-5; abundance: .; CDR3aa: CSASPTGNQPQHF; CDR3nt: TGCAGTGCTAGCCCGACAGGCAATCAGCCCCAGCATTTT
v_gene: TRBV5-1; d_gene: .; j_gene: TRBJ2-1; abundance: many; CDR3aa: CASSLDGGVNEQFF; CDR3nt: TGCGCCAGCAGCTTGGACGGGGGAGTCAATGAGCAGTTCTTC
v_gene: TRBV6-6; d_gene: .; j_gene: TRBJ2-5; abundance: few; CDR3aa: CASSNRAETQYF; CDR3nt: TGTGCCAGCAGTAACCGGGCGGAGACCCAGTACTTC
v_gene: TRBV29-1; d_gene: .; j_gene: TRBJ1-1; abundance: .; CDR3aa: CSVDRGKLNTEAFF; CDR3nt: TGCAGCGTTGACAGAGGGAAATTAAACACTGAAGCTTTCTTT
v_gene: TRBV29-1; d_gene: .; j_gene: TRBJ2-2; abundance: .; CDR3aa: CSVSEPLNRGGELFF; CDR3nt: TGCAGCGTCTCCGAACCACTTAATCGGGGCGGGGAGCTGTTTTTT
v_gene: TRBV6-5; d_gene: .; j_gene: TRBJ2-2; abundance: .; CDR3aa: CASSYQNTGELFF; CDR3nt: TGTGCCAGCAGTTACCAGAACACCGGGGAGCTGTTTTTT
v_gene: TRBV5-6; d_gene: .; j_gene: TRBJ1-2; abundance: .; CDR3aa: CASSLSGNHYGYTF; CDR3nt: TGTGCCAGCAGCTTGTCAGGGAATCACTATGGCTACACCTTC
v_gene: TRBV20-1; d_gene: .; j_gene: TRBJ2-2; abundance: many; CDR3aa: CSAQPEGTGELFF; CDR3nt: TGCAGTGCCCAACCGGAGGGCACCGGGGAGCTGTTTTTT
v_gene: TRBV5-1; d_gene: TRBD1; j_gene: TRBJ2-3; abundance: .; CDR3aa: CASSWTGGTDTQYF; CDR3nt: TGCGCCAGCAGCTGGACAGGGGGAACAGATACGCAGTATTTT
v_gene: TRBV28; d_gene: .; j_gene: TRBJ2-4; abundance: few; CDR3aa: CASSFTGWENIQYF; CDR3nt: TGTGCCAGCAGTTTTACCGGGTGGGAAAACATTCAGTACTTC
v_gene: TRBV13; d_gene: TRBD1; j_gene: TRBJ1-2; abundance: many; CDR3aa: CASSGTDRPNYGYTF; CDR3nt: TGTGCCAGCAGCGGTACGGACAGGCCAAACTATGGCTACACCTTC
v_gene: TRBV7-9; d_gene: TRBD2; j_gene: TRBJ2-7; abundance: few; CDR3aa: CASSFSKRGSYEQYF; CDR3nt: TGTGCCAGCAGCTTTAGCAAGCGGGGCTCCTACGAGCAGTACTTC
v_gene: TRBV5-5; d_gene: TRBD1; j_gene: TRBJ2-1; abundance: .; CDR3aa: CASSSYRGLHNEQFF; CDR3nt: TGTGCCAGCAGCTCCTACAGGGGGCTCCACAATGAGCAGTTCTTC
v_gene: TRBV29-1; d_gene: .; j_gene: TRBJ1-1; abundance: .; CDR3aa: CSGTVNTEAFF; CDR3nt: TGCAGCGGAACAGTGAACACTGAAGCTTTCTTT
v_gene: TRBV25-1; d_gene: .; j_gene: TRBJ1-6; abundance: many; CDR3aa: CASSEMNRSNSPLHF; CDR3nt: TGTGCCAGCAGTGAAATGAACAGAAGCAATTCACCCCTCCACTTT
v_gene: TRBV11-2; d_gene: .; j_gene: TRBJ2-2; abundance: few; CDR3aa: CASSLWGKAGELFF; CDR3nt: TGTGCCAGCAGCTTATGGGGAAAAGCCGGGGAGCTGTTTTTT
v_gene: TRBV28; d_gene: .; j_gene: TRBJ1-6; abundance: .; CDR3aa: CASSYRAASLPPLHF; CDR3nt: TGTGCCAGCAGTTATAGGGCAGCGTCACTGCCACCCCTCCACTTT
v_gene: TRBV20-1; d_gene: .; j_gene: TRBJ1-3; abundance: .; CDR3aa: CSARDSGVHVGNTIYF; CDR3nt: TGCAGTGCTAGAGATTCGGGGGTCCATGTGGGAAACACCATATATTTT
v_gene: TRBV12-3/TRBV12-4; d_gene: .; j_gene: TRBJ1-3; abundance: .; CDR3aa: CASSPNREGNTIYF; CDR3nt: TGTGCCAGCAGCCCAAACAGGGAGGGAAACACCATATATTTT
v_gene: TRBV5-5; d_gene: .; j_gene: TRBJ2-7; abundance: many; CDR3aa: CASSLARQVIYEQYF; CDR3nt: TGTGCCAGCAGCCTGGCGCGACAGGTCATCTACGAGCAGTACTTC
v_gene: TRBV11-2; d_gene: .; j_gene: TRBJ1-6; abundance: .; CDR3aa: CASSLGISPLHF; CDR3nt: TGTGCCAGCAGCTTGGGCATCTCACCCCTCCACTTT
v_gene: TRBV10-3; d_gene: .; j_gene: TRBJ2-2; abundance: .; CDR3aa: CAISESMGTGGELFF; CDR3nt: TGTGCCATCAGTGAGTCAATGGGGACCGGCGGGGAGCTGTTTTTT
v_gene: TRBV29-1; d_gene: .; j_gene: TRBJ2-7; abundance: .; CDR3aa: CSVELRDEQYF; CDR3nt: TGCAGCGTTGAACTCCGGGATGAGCAGTACTTC
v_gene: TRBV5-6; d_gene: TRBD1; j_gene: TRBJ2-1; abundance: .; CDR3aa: CASSPTPRQGSYNEQFF; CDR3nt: TGTGCCAGCAGCCCCACGCCTCGACAGGGTTCCTACAATGAGCAGTTCTTC
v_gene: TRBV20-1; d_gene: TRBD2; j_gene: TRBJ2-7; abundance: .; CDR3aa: CSARSGGEYYEQYF; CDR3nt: TGCAGTGCTCGGAGCGGGGGGGAATATTACGAGCAGTACTTC
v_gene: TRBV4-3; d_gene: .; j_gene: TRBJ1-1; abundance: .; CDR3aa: CASSQGSPGANTEAFF; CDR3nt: TGCGCCAGCAGCCAAGGCTCCCCGGGGGCGAACACTGAAGCTTTCTTT
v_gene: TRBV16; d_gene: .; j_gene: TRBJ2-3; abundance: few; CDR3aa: CASSRSRGSDTQYF; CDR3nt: TGTGCCAGCAGCCGCAGCCGGGGATCAGATACGCAGTATTTT
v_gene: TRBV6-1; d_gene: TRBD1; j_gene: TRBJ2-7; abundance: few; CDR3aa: CASRGQGVYEQYF; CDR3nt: TGTGCCAGCAGAGGACAGGGGGTGTACGAGCAGTACTTC
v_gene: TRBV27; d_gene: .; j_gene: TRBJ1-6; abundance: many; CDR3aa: CASSFGVNSPLHF; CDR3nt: TGTGCCAGCAGTTTCGGGGTTAATTCACCCCTCCACTTT
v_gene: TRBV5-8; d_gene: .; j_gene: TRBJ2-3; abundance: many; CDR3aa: CASSFGPAPGTDTQYF; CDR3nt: TGTGCCAGCAGCTTTGGCCCTGCTCCGGGCACAGATACGCAGTATTTT
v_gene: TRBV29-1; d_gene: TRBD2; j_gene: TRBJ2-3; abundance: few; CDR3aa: CSISGGTGTDTQYF; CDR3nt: TGCAGCATTAGCGGGGGCACGGGCACAGATACGCAGTATTTT
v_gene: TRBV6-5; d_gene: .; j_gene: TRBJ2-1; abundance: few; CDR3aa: CASTTVTSGAGEQFF; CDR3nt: TGTGCCAGCACCACAGTTACGTCGGGGGCCGGTGAGCAGTTCTTC
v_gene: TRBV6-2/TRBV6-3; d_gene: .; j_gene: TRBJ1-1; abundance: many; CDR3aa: CASMGDLAMNTEAFF; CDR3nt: TGTGCCAGCATGGGGGACCTTGCCATGAACACTGAAGCTTTCTTT
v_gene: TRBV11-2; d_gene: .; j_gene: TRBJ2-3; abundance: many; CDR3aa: CASSLVADATDTQYF; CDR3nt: TGTGCCAGCAGCTTAGTGGCAGACGCCACAGATACGCAGTATTTT
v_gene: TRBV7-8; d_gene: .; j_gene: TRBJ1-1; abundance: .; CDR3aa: CASNRPSSGTEAFF; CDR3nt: TGTGCCAGCAACCGGCCCTCAAGCGGCACTGAAGCTTTCTTT
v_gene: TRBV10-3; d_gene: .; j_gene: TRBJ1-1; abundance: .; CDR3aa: CAISDGFQNTEAFF; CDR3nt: TGTGCCATCAGTGACGGGTTTCAGAACACTGAAGCTTTCTTT
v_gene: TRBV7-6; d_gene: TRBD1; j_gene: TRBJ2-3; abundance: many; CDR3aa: CASSLGTGLDTDTQYF; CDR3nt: TGTGCCAGCAGCTTAGGGACAGGGTTGGACACAGATACGCAGTATTTT
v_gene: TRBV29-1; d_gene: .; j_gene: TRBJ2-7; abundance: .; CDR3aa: CSVGRGTPKGLVYEQYF; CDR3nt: TGCAGCGTTGGGCGTGGGACACCTAAAGGACTTGTCTACGAGCAGTACTTC
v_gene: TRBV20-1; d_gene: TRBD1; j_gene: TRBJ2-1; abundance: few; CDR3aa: CSATTGTGINEQFF; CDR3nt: TGCAGTGCTACCACCGGGACAGGGATCAATGAGCAGTTCTTC